These 22 T cell receptor beta chains were all obtained from the same sample, sequenced in a study of breast tumors, draining lymph nodes, adjacent tissues. TCRdb reprocessed the multiplex PCR reads via MiXCR and lists one record per CDR3 protein. Of approximately 130,000 distinct CDR3 sequences in the sample, around 20% are singletons; the top ten hold about 2.2%. Breast cancer patients provided tissue from their axillary draining lymph nodes. What was sequenced was axillary lymph node tissue. These TCRs come from a female donor with breast cancer. Some clones in this sample may be carry-over from other donors' samples.

This clonotype has ten or more counts. The chain recombines TRBV11-2 with TRBJ2-1; 15 bases are shared with TRBD2. CDR3 length equals 16 residues. The junction had 1 base not matched to a gene; V was cut back by 5 bases and J by 2 bases. Germline lookup yields CDR1 SGHAT and CDR2 FQNNGV. The CDR3 bases are TGTGCCAGCAGCCGGACTAGCGGGAGGGCCTACAATGAGCAGTTCTTC. Its protein product is CASSRTSGRAYNEQFF.

Many counts were recorded for this clonotype. The chain recombines TRBV19 with TRBJ2-5, with a weak D call TRBD2 (6 bases). Germline V lookup: CDR1 LNHDA, CDR2 SQIVND (reference sequence). Between the trimmed V and J ends, which lost 7 bases and 4 bases, there was a span of 16 bases. There are 14 residues in the CDR3. As DNA, the CDR3 is TGTGCCAGTACTGGCGGGGCGCAGGGAGAGACCCAGTACTTC. Translated, it gives CASTGGAQGETQYF. The variable domain in full, with the rest retrieved from reference TRBV19 and TRBJ2-5, is DGGITQSPKYLFRKEGQNVTLSCEQNLNHDAMYWYRQDPGQGLRLIYYSQIVNDFQKGDIAEGYSVSREKKESFPLTVTSAQKNPTAFYLCASTGGAQGETQYFGPGTRLLVL.

This chain links TRBV28 with TRBJ1-3, with D unresolved. CDR1 and CDR2 from the germline V gene are MDHEN and SYDVKM. Trimming took off 7 bases at V and 0 bases at J, with 10 bases between the two ends. The CDR3 is made up of 14 amino acids. CDR3 loop: CASTTDNSGNTIYF. The CDR3 nucleotides read TGTGCCAGCACCACCGATAACTCTGGAAACACCATATATTTT.

This clonotype has a count of ten or more. The chain has TRBV19 and TRBJ2-2, with D perhaps TRBD2 (6 bases). Per germline, CDR1 LNHDA and CDR2 SQIVND (reference sequence). CDR3 length: 15 residues. The germline V and J ends were trimmed by 3 bases and 1 base, with 9 bases remaining between them. CDR3 amino acids: CASSISAGNTGELFF. As DNA, the CDR3 is TGTGCCAGTAGTATCTCAGCGGGGAACACCGGGGAGCTGTTTTTT.

This clonotype was found many times. V is TRBV20-1 and J is TRBJ1-2, with 7 positions matching TRBD1. This CDR3 region has 12 residues. V lost 3 bases to trimming and J lost 6 bases; unmatched junction nucleotides: 4. Per germline, CDR1 DFQATT and CDR2 SNEGSKA (reference sequence). In DNA form, the CDR3 reads TGCAGTGCTAGGACAGGGAGGGATGGCTACACCTTC. Encoded protein: CSARTGRDGYTF.

This clonotype was detected many times. The chain couples TRBV5-1 to TRBJ2-7, with 7 bases that match TRBD1. Germline V gene data show CDR1 as SGHRS and CDR2 as YFSETQ. The CDR3 consists of 15 residues. V lost 4 bases, J lost 4 bases, and 11 bases stayed unmatched. This CDR3 is CASSVPGQASYEQYF. The CDR3 DNA follows: TGCGCCAGCAGCGTTCCAGGACAGGCGTCATACGAGCAGTACTTC.

This clonotype was picked up many times. The rearrangement uses TRBV3-1 and TRBJ1-3; unclear D gene. V was trimmed by 7 bases and J by 3 bases, leaving 10 bases between them. This CDR3 is 13 amino acids long. CDR1 and CDR2 (germline): LGHDT, YNNKEL (reference sequence). CDR3 region: CASTQSSGNTIYF. For the CDR3, the DNA is TGTGCCAGCACCCAGAGCAGTGGAAACACCATATATTTT.

This clonotype was picked up a small number of times. The chain links TRBV15 to TRBJ2-4; unclear D gene. The CDR3 is 13 amino acids. V lost 1 base and J lost 6, with 7 bases in between. CDR1 is LNHNV and CDR2 is YYDKDF in the germline V gene (reference sequence). CDR3: CATSRGPLNIQYF. The DNA of the CDR3 is TGTGCCACCAGCAGAGGTCCCTTAAACATTCAGTACTTC.

The V and J genes are TRBV6-2 or TRBV6-3 and TRBJ2-5; TRBD2 matches 11 bases. The germline gives CDR1 MNHEY, CDR2 SVGEGT. The CDR3 has 16 amino acids. Germline trimming cut 6 bases from V and 5 bases from J; bases unmatched to any gene: 11. The CDR3 spells CASSPPVAGGPETQYF. For the CDR3, the DNA is TGTGCCAGCAGCCCCCCCGTAGCGGGAGGGCCCGAGACCCAGTACTTC.

As regards this clonotype: This may be a read error: a much more frequent sequence differs by one nucleotide. V gene TRBV11-2 combines with J gene TRBJ2-3; 10 positions agree with TRBD1. The germline V gene encodes CDR1 SGHAT and CDR2 FQNNGV. This CDR3 contains 14 residues. CDR3 sequence reads: CAGSFGQGADTQYF. The CDR3 region has the DNA TGTGCCGGCAGCTTCGGACAGGGGGCAGATACGCAGTATTTT. Full variable domain (outside the CDR3, taken from reference TRBV11-2 and TRBJ2-3): EAGVAQSPRYKIIEKRQSVAFWCNPISGHATLYWYQQILGQGPKLLIQFQNNGVVDDSQLPKDRFSAERLKGVDSTLKIQPAKLEDSAVYLCAGSFGQGADTQYFGPGTRLTVL.

In its sample, this clonotype was seen many times. The chain uses TRBV7-2 and TRBJ2-1, with 9 nucleotides matching TRBD2. There are 16 residues in the CDR3. Germline CDR1 SGHTA, CDR2 FQGNSA. V lost 5 bases, J lost 7 bases, and 12 bases stayed unmatched. The CDR3 region is CASSLDYAGGWNEQFF. The CDR3 coding sequence is TGTGCCAGCAGCCTGGACTACGCGGGAGGGTGGAATGAGCAGTTCTTC.

The V gene is TRBV28, the J gene TRBJ2-3; D gene uncertain. V was clipped by 4 bases and J by 4 bases, with 3 bases between them. The CDR3 is made up of 11 amino acids. The germline V gene has CDR1 MDHEN and CDR2 SYDVKM. In DNA, the CDR3 is TGTGCCAGCAGTTCATCAGATACGCAGTATTTT. Translated: CASSSSDTQYF.

Note on this clonotype: Since a much larger clone is just one base distant, this may be a read error. The chain combines TRBV7-6 with TRBJ1-4; no clear D gene. Per the germline V gene, CDR1 is SGHVS and CDR2 is FNYEAQ. Trimming left V 5 bases short and J 0 bases short, with 7 bases between. This CDR3 spans 14 amino acids. The CDR3 nucleotides read TGTGCCAGCAGCGCCAATGCAACTAATGAAAAACTGTTTTTT. Protein product: CASSANATNEKLFF.

The chain combines TRBV7-8 with TRBJ1-1; 10 bases align to TRBD1. Germline V gene data show CDR1 as SGHVS and CDR2 as FQNEAQ. V trimming: 4 bases; J trimming: 5 bases; junction bases outside the gene matches: 1. This CDR3 has 13 amino acids. CDR3 in DNA: TGTGCCAGCAGCTCGGGACAGGGGACTGAAGCTTTCTTT. This codes for CASSSGQGTEAFF. The whole variable domain, remainder taken from reference TRBV7-8 and TRBJ1-1, is GAGVSQSPRYKVAKRGQDVALRCDPISGHVSLFWYQQALGQGPEFLTYFQNEAQLDKSGLPSDRFFAERPEGSVSTLKIQRTQQEDSAVYLCASSSGQGTEAFFGQGTRLTVV.

This clonotype was seen only once. This CDR3 is CAWSKGRRRIRHYNEQFF. CDR3 nucleotides: TGTGCCTGGAGCAAGGGCAGGCGCAGGATAAGGCATTACAATGAGCAGTTCTTC. The chain joins TRBV30 to TRBJ2-1, with D uncertain. Trimming left V 3 bases short and J 4 bases short, with 25 bases between. The CDR3 covers 18 residues. From germline, CDR1 is GTSNPN and CDR2 SVGIG (reference sequence).

The V and J genes are TRBV28 and TRBJ1-5; D gene unclear. Germline V lookup: CDR1 MDHEN, CDR2 SYDVKM. Trimming stripped 2 bases from V and 5 bases from J, with 7 bases between. The CDR3 is 13 amino acids. The CDR3 spells CASSLIQHQPQHF. The CDR3 DNA follows: TGTGCCAGCAGTTTAATACAGCATCAGCCCCAGCATTTT.

This clonotype was observed at least ten times. This rearrangement joins TRBV5-5 to TRBJ2-3; D is unresolved. CDR3 length: 15 amino acids. Germline assignment: CDR1 SGHKS and CDR2 YYEKEE (reference sequence). Trimming removed 0 bases from V and 0 bases from J, with 8 bases in between. CDR3 coding DNA: TGTGCCAGCAGCTTGGGACCCCTCAGCACAGATACGCAGTATTTT. This gives the protein CASSLGPLSTDTQYF. Combining the CDR3 with reference TRBV5-5 and TRBJ2-3 gives the whole variable domain DAGVTQSPTHLIKTRGQQVTLRCSPISGHKSVSWYQQVLGQGPQFIFQYYEKEERGRGNFPDRFSARQFPNYSSELNVNALLLGDSALYLCASSLGPLSTDTQYFGPGTRLTVL.

The table lists this clonotype with many counts. This chain joins TRBV5-1 and TRBJ2-3, with a possible D match to TRBD1 (6 bases). The CDR3 covers 15 residues. V shed 4 bases and J shed 0 bases, with 12 bases lying between them. Germline CDR1 SGHRS, CDR2 YFSETQ. The CDR3 coding sequence is TGCGCCAGCAGCACTACAGGGTCCAGCACAGATACGCAGTATTTT. It translates to CASSTTGSSTDTQYF.

Ten or more counts support this clonotype. The CDR3 loop is CASSPGRYDEQFF. As DNA, the CDR3 is TGTGCCAGCAGCCCGGGACGTTACGATGAGCAGTTCTTC. V usage is TRBV11-2 and J usage is TRBJ2-1; D could derive from TRBD1 or TRBD2 (5 bases each). The CDR3 runs 13 residues. From germline, CDR1 is SGHAT and CDR2 FQNNGV. Trimming removed 5 bases at V and 8 bases at J, with 13 bases between. The variable domain in full, completed from reference TRBV11-2 and TRBJ2-1, reads EAGVAQSPRYKIIEKRQSVAFWCNPISGHATLYWYQQILGQGPKLLIQFQNNGVVDDSQLPKDRFSAERLKGVDSTLKIQPAKLEDSAVYLCASSPGRYDEQFFGPGTRLTVL.

This clonotype was recorded a few times. This rearrangement joins TRBV11-3 to TRBJ2-5; 10 nucleotides match TRBD2. V trimming: 2 bases; J trimming: 1 base; junction bases outside the gene matches: 1. Looked up from germline, CDR1 is SGHNT and CDR2 is YENEEA. The CDR3 totals 15 residues. As DNA, the CDR3 is TGTGCCAGCAGCTTAAGCGGGAGGGTCCAAGAGACCCAGTACTTC. Protein sequence: CASSLSGRVQETQYF.

With respect to this clonotype: One base away lies a much larger clone, so this may be a sequencing read error. The CDR3 is CASSLGGGRGAYELYF. CDR3 nucleotides: TGTGCCAGCAGCTTGGGGGGCGGGAGGGGAGCCTACGAGCTGTACTTC. The J gene is TRBJ2-7, the V gene TRBV5-4; 9 nucleotides agree with TRBD2. From germline, CDR1 is SGHNT and CDR2 YYREEE (reference sequence). The CDR3 runs to 16 residues.

V and J are TRBV19 and TRBJ2-7, with D uncertain. The CDR3 is made up of 16 amino acids. CDR1 and CDR2 from the germline V gene are LNHDA and SQIVND (reference sequence). The germline V and J ends were trimmed by 5 bases and 0 bases, with 17 bases remaining between them. As DNA, the CDR3 is TGTGCCAGTAGTCCCGAGGTGGGAACCCGCTCCTACGAGCAGTACTTC. The encoded protein is CASSPEVGTRSYEQYF.